The 26 T cell receptor beta chains listed next were all sequenced from one sample in a study of blood T cell repertoires in COVID-19. TCRdb keeps only in-frame clones here, not all; method: immunoSEQ multiplex PCR. The sample consists of 45,000 to 75,000 clones, about 91% of them appearing once. Sample: peripheral blood. Receptors originate from a man aged 60-69 years with acute or convalescent COVID-19.

The sample holds one count of this clone. The J gene is TRBJ2-3, the V gene TRBV23-1, with 9 bases aligning to TRBD2. TRBV23-1 is classed as an ORF, of uncertain function. CDR3 length equals 18 residues. J was trimmed by 3 bases and V by 0 bases; bases with no gene match: 10. The CDR3 sequence is CASSQSRLAGLSTDTQYF. The DNA of the CDR3 is TGCGCCAGCAGTCAATCCCGGCTAGCGGGGCTCTCGACAGATACGCAGTATTTT.

The chain carries TRBV7-9 and TRBJ2-1; 11 positions agree with TRBD2. V lost 4 bases and J lost 8; bases outside the gene matches: 10. Germline V gene lookup returns CDR1 SEHNR and CDR2 FQNEAQ (reference sequence). There are 16 residues in the CDR3. In nucleotides, the CDR3 is TGTGCCAGCAGCTCCCTCTCTAGCGGGAGGTATGATGAGCAGTTCTTC. Its translation is CASSSLSSGRYDEQFF.

This chain joins TRBV5-5 and TRBJ1-1; no firm D call. The CDR3 has 15 residues. The V and J ends lost 1 base and 4 bases respectively, with 14 bases between them. Germline V gene sequence: CDR1 SGHKS, CDR2 YYEKEE (reference sequence). The chain's CDR3 is CASSLFGFGSTEAFF. Written as DNA, the CDR3 is TGTGCCAGCAGCTTGTTCGGGTTCGGTAGCACTGAAGCTTTCTTT.

V gene TRBV5-5 combines with J gene TRBJ1-5; 7 nucleotides agree with TRBD1. The CDR3 extends over 16 amino acids. The V and J ends lost 4 bases and 0 bases, in that order; junction bases with no gene match: 7. Per germline, CDR1 SGHKS and CDR2 YYEKEE (reference sequence). The CDR3 sequence: CASSSGTVDSNQPQHF. CDR3 DNA sequence: TGTGCCAGCAGCAGTGGGACAGTCGATAGCAATCAGCCCCAGCATTTT.

The J gene is TRBJ2-7, the V gene TRBV28; D is possibly TRBD1 (6 bases). Trimming cost V 6 bases and J 4 bases, with 16 bases left between them. This CDR3 is built from 14 residues. Germline V gives CDR1 MDHEN, CDR2 SYDVKM. DNA of the CDR3: TGTGCCAGCAGACGGACAGAGACCTCGTACGAGCAGTACTTC. Residues: CASRRTETSYEQYF.

This chain links TRBV28 with TRBJ2-2; a weak D match, TRBD2 (5 bases). Trimming left V 6 bases short and J 3 bases short, with 23 bases between. This CDR3 comprises 18 residues. CDR1 is MDHEN, CDR2 SYDVKM, per germline. In DNA, the CDR3 is TGTGCCAGCAGCCTTACGACCACCATGGCGAGGGACACCGGGGAGCTGTTTTTT. It encodes CASSLTTTMARDTGELFF. The full variable domain, rest sourced from reference TRBV28 and TRBJ2-2, is DVKVTQSSRYLVKRTGEKVFLECVQDMDHENMFWYRQDPGLGLRLIYFSYDVKMKEKGDIPEGYSVSREKKERFSLILESASTNQTSMYLCASSLTTTMARDTGELFFGEGSRLTVL.

The chain joins TRBV18 to TRBJ1-2; D remains ambiguous. V gave up 2 bases and J gave up 0 bases, with 16 bases separating them. The CDR3 runs to 17 residues. The germline gives CDR1 KGHSH, CDR2 LQKENI. The CDR3 DNA sequence: TGTGCCAGCTCACCAACGATGGCCACAGTAGCTAACTATGGCTACACCTTC. Translated, it gives CASSPTMATVANYGYTF.

The CDR3 bases are TGTGCCAGCAGTTACTCGCCAGTAGATACGCAGTATTTT. Protein product: CASSYSPVDTQYF. V is TRBV6-5 and J is TRBJ2-3; the D is unclear. The CDR3 covers 13 residues. V was trimmed by 0 bases and J by 5 bases, leaving 6 bases between them. Germline CDR1 reads MNHEY; CDR2 reads SVGAGI.

This clone was seen just once. V gene TRBV30 combines with J gene TRBJ2-5; 7 positions match TRBD1. Per the germline V gene, CDR1 is GTSNPN and CDR2 is SVGIG (reference sequence). This CDR3 has 11 amino acids. V dropped 0 bases and J dropped 11; count of bases not matched to a gene: 3. The CDR3 here is CAWSVGTAQYF. CDR3 sequence (DNA): TGTGCCTGGAGTGTAGGGACAGCGCAGTACTTC.

The chain links TRBV7-6 to TRBJ2-1; TRBD2 aligns across 7 bases. Germline CDR1 is SGHVS and CDR2 is FNYEAQ. V lost 2 bases to trimming and J lost 5 bases; unmatched junction nucleotides: 6. CDR3 length: 15 residues. The CDR3 sequence: CASSLQTSSNNEQFF. The CDR3 DNA is TGTGCCAGCAGCTTACAGACTAGCAGCAACAATGAGCAGTTCTTC.

V gene TRBV4-1 combines with J gene TRBJ2-7; TRBD2 might be the D (6 bases). Germline values: CDR1 MGHRA, CDR2 YSYEKL. This CDR3 is built from 15 residues. V lost 1 base, J lost 3 bases, and 13 bases lay in between. The CDR3 region has the DNA TGCGCCAGCAGCCAAGTTTCCGGGAGTGGCTACGAGCAGTACTTC. Its translation is CASSQVSGSGYEQYF.

The V call is TRBV6-5, the J call TRBJ1-1; D unclear. This CDR3 has 11 residues. Deletions cut 6 bases from V and 3 bases from J, with 5 bases between. In germline, CDR1 is MNHEY, CDR2 SVGAGI. CDR3 residues: CASSRYTEAFF. CDR3 DNA: TGTGCCAGCAGCCGTTACACTGAAGCTTTCTTT.

The J gene is TRBJ2-3, the V gene TRBV5-8; TRBD1 matches at 7 bases. The CDR3 runs to 14 residues. From germline, CDR1 is SGHTS and CDR2 YDEGEE. V shed 4 bases and J 2 bases; nucleotides not matched to a gene: 4. The CDR3 protein is CASSLGTDTDTQYF. In nucleotides, the CDR3 is TGTGCCAGCAGCCTGGGGACAGACACAGATACGCAGTATTTT.

The chain carries TRBV2 and TRBJ2-5, with D maybe TRBD2 (5 bases). The CDR3 contains 14 residues. V was cut by 3 bases and J by 5 bases, with 13 bases left in between. Germline V CDR1 and CDR2: SNHLY, FYNNEI. This CDR3 reads CASSDGLYGETQYF. As DNA, the CDR3 is TGTGCCAGCAGTGACGGACTCTACGGGGAGACCCAGTACTTC. Drawing the rest from reference TRBV2 and TRBJ2-5, the complete variable domain is EPEVTQTPSHQVTQMGQEVILRCVPISNHLYFYWYRQILGQKVEFLVSFYNNEISEKSEIFDDQFSVERPDGSNFTLKIRSTKLEDSAMYFCASSDGLYGETQYFGPGTRLLVL.

V usage is TRBV4-2 and J usage is TRBJ1-2; tentative D call: TRBD1 (6 bases). This CDR3 is built from 15 residues. V was clipped by 0 bases and J by 4 bases, with 12 bases between them. CDR1 is LGHNA and CDR2 is YNFKEQ in the germline V gene. The CDR3 bases are TGTGCCAGCAGCCAAGATAGGACAGCCGGCTATGGCTACACCTTC. Its translation: CASSQDRTAGYGYTF.

This chain uses TRBV4-1 with TRBJ2-4; possible D gene TRBD1, 6 bases. V dropped 1 base and J dropped 0 bases, with 19 bases sitting between them. Germline V CDR1 and CDR2: MGHRA, YSYEKL. There are 19 residues in the CDR3. The CDR3 sequence: CASSQAGPGEVSAKNIQYF. CDR3 nucleotide sequence: TGCGCCAGCAGCCAAGCTGGTCCAGGGGAAGTTTCAGCCAAAAACATTCAGTACTTC.

This chain uses TRBV30 with TRBJ2-7, with 7 bases aligning to TRBD1. This CDR3 spans 13 amino acids. Germline CDR1 reads GTSNPN; CDR2 reads SVGIG (reference sequence). V was pared by 4 bases and J by 3 bases, with 6 bases of the junction left unmatched. CDR3 nucleotides: TGTGCCTGGAACCTACAGGGGCTCTACGAGCAGTACTTC. Translated, it gives CAWNLQGLYEQYF.

The V gene is TRBV5-1, the J gene TRBJ2-2, with 8 bases lining up with TRBD1. The CDR3 extends over 15 amino acids. Germline V gene sequence: CDR1 SGHRS, CDR2 YFSETQ. The junction had 4 bases not matched to a gene; V was cut back by 4 bases and J by 2 bases. CDR3 bases: TGCGCCAGCAGCACGACAGGGGCCAACACCGGGGAGCTGTTTTTT. Its translation is CASSTTGANTGELFF.

This clone was found a few times. The rearrangement uses TRBV19 and TRBJ2-2; 9 nucleotides agree with TRBD1. With 0 bases clipped from V and 1 base from J, the junction kept 21 bases outside the gene matches. The CDR3 loop spans 23 amino acids. Germline-derived CDR1 and CDR2 are LNHDA and SQIVND (reference sequence). CDR3 sequence reads: CASSIELRRDRDRVQWNTGELFF. CDR3 DNA sequence: TGTGCCAGTAGTATAGAACTGAGACGGGACCGGGACAGGGTCCAATGGAACACCGGGGAGCTGTTTTTT.

The chain recombines TRBV6-5 with TRBJ1-1; D is uncertain. With 2 bases removed from V and 11 bases from J, the gap between germline ends came to 9 bases. This CDR3 contains 11 residues. Germline V gives CDR1 MNHEY, CDR2 SVGAGI. The CDR3 is CASSYLGEAFF. The CDR3 DNA reads TGTGCCAGCAGTTACCTCGGGGAGGCTTTCTTT.

On this clone: This same CDR3 is encoded by further DNA sequences in the sample. V and J are TRBV9 and TRBJ1-1; D may be TRBD1 (5 bases). The CDR3 contains 13 residues. CDR1 and CDR2 from the germline V gene are SGDLS and YYNGEE. Trimming pared 1 base from V and 2 bases from J, leaving 6 bases between. CDR3 loop: CASSVQGNTEAFF. The CDR3, as DNA: TGTGCCAGCAGCGTACAGGGTAACACTGAAGCTTTCTTT.

The V call is TRBV30, the J call TRBJ1-2, with 7 nucleotides matching TRBD1. V dropped 4 bases and J dropped 0; count of bases not matched to a gene: 2. This CDR3 is built from 13 residues. The germline V gene has CDR1 GTSNPN and CDR2 SVGIG (reference sequence). The DNA of the CDR3 is TGTGCCTGGAAAACAGGGGCTAACTATGGCTACACCTTC. Its protein product is CAWKTGANYGYTF.

The chain carries TRBV5-6 and TRBJ1-6, with 8 bases lining up with TRBD1. The CDR3 runs to 14 residues. V trimming: 4 bases; J trimming: 9 bases; junction bases outside the gene matches: 6. CDR1 is SGHDT, CDR2 YYEEEE, per germline. The CDR3 protein is CASSMDRVASPLHF. The CDR3 region has the DNA TGTGCCAGCAGCATGGACAGGGTCGCTTCACCCCTCCACTTT.

The rearrangement joins TRBV9 to TRBJ2-3; 9 nucleotides line up with TRBD2. The V and J ends lost 3 bases and 6 bases, in that order; junction bases with no gene match: 14. CDR3 length: 17 residues. Germline V gives CDR1 SGDLS, CDR2 YYNGEE. CDR3 residues: CASSGAPPAGGPDTQYF. In nucleotides, the CDR3 is TGTGCCAGCAGCGGAGCTCCCCCGGCGGGAGGGCCGGATACGCAGTATTTT.

This clone was found a few times. The V call is TRBV2, the J call TRBJ2-7; 8 bases align to TRBD1. The CDR3 covers 16 residues. Germline V gives CDR1 SNHLY, CDR2 FYNNEI. Losses at the gene ends were 2 bases for V and 3 bases for J; bases not matched to a gene: 9. CDR3 nucleotides: TGTGCCAGCAGTGAACAACAGGCCGGGACAGGCTACGAGCAGTACTTC. Translated, it gives CASSEQQAGTGYEQYF.

In its sample, this clone was seen a few times. The chain couples TRBV6-5 to TRBJ1-2, with 7 bases fitting TRBD1. Per the germline V gene, CDR1 is MNHEY and CDR2 is SVGAGI. Unmatched junction bases numbered 11, after V lost 6 bases and J lost 4 bases. The CDR3 extends over 15 amino acids. The CDR3 nucleotides read TGTGCCAGCAGGCCGACAGGGCTGAAGTTCTATGGCTACACCTTC. It yields the protein CASRPTGLKFYGYTF.